The 16 T cell receptor beta chains listed next were all sequenced from one sample in a study of T-cell reconstitution after alpha-beta-depleted transplantation in children. Unique molecular identifiers were built into the TCRbeta library. MiXCR, run by TCRdb on the PCR reads, gives a single entry per CDR3 protein. This repertoire shows 210,000 or so distinct CDR3 sequences, 11% found once; its top ten account for 28%. Sample: PBMCs, taken before TCRalphabeta/CD19-depleted stem cell transplant. The source is a child younger than two with acute myeloid leukemia, due to receive a stem cell transplant.

Many counts were recorded for this clonotype. CDR3 in DNA: TGTGCCAGCAGTCGACAGGGAGGCGAAAAACTGTTTTTT. It yields the protein CASSRQGGEKLFF. The gene calls are TRBV7-2 and TRBJ1-4, with 7 bases identical to TRBD1. Trimming took 6 bases from V and 8 from J; bases not matched to a gene: 6. In germline, CDR1 is SGHTA, CDR2 FQGNSA. This CDR3 is built from 13 residues.

In this sample, this clonotype turned up many times. In nucleotides, the CDR3 is TGTGCCACCAGCGGAGGGACTAGACCGTTTGTTGAGCAGTTCTTC. Translation gives CATSGGTRPFVEQFF. This sequence joins TRBV15 and TRBJ2-1; 8 bases are a match to TRBD2. The CDR3 runs to 15 residues. Germline loops: CDR1 LNHNV, CDR2 YYDKDF (reference sequence). Losses at the gene ends were 5 bases for V and 9 bases for J; bases not matched to a gene: 12.

This clonotype was seen ten or more times. V gene TRBV6-5 combines with J gene TRBJ2-7; D uncertain. Germline lookup yields CDR1 MNHEY and CDR2 SVGAGI. V was clipped by 0 bases and J by 2 bases, with 11 bases between them. This CDR3 contains 15 residues. The CDR3 region is CASSYSNNGAYEQYF. The DNA of the CDR3 is TGTGCCAGCAGTTACTCGAATAACGGAGCCTACGAGCAGTACTTC.

This clonotype was recorded at least ten times. The V and J genes are TRBV28 and TRBJ2-5; 8 bases are shared with TRBD1. With V trimmed by 3 bases and J by 3 bases, 6 bases remained unmatched. CDR3 length equals 15 residues. Germline V gives CDR1 MDHEN, CDR2 SYDVKM. The CDR3 DNA sequence: TGTGCCAGCAGTTTGCCAGGGGGCAATGAAGAGACCCAGTACTTC. Translated, it gives CASSLPGGNEETQYF.

There are many counts of this clonotype. This chain joins TRBV10-2 and TRBJ1-2; 11 nucleotides agree with TRBD1. After removal of 10 bases from V and 2 bases from J, the junction contained 3 bases not matched to a gene. The germline CDR1 and CDR2 sequences are WSHSY and SAAADI. The CDR3 is made up of 13 amino acids. CDR3 sequence: CATGQGANYGYTF. CDR3 sequence (DNA): TGCGCCACCGGACAGGGGGCGAACTATGGCTACACCTTC.

V is TRBV7-9 and J is TRBJ2-7; D perhaps matches TRBD1 (6 bases). Looked up from germline, CDR1 is SEHNR and CDR2 is FQNEAQ (reference sequence). This CDR3 is built from 15 residues. In DNA, the CDR3 is TGTGCTTCTGGGGGCCCCCAATCGCCCTCCTACGAGCAGTACTTC. Its translation: CASGGPQSPSYEQYF.

In this sample, this clonotype turned up many times. This chain connects TRBV28 to TRBJ2-3; D unresolved. The CDR3 contains 15 residues. V lost 2 bases and J 2 bases, leaving 11 bases between the germline ends. Per the germline V gene, CDR1 is MDHEN and CDR2 is SYDVKM. DNA for the CDR3: TGTGCCAGCAGTTTAATGGGGTCGATCACAGATACGCAGTATTTT. Residues: CASSLMGSITDTQYF. Based on the CDR3 plus reference TRBV28 and TRBJ2-3, the full variable domain is DVKVTQSSRYLVKRTGEKVFLECVQDMDHENMFWYRQDPGLGLRLIYFSYDVKMKEKGDIPEGYSVSREKKERFSLILESASTNQTSMYLCASSLMGSITDTQYFGPGTRLTVL.

A few counts support this clonotype. V gene TRBV6-1 combines with J gene TRBJ2-7; D remains unclear. Germline CDR1 MNHNS, CDR2 SASEGT. V was shortened by 2 bases and J by 4 bases, with 9 bases between the two germline ends. The CDR3 has 13 residues. Here the CDR3 reads CASSERNSYEQYF. CDR3 DNA sequence: TGTGCCAGCAGTGAAAGGAACTCATACGAGCAGTACTTC.

This clonotype was observed many times. The chain employs TRBV7-3 and TRBJ2-2, with a possible D match to TRBD1 (6 bases). CDR1 SGHTA and CDR2 FQGTGA come from the germline V gene. The CDR3 has 15 residues. Trimming took off 4 bases at V and 0 bases at J, with 9 bases between the two ends. The CDR3 here is CASSSDSSNTGELFF. CDR3 sequence (DNA): TGTGCCAGCAGCTCGGACAGCTCGAACACCGGGGAGCTGTTTTTT.

This clonotype was detected many times. The chain combines TRBV7-2 with TRBJ2-7, with 12 nucleotides matching TRBD2. Germline V CDR1 and CDR2: SGHTA, FQGNSA. The CDR3 loop spans 14 amino acids. The V segment lost 1 base and the J segment 6 bases; nucleotides outside the gene matches: 1. The CDR3 nucleotides are TGTGCCAGCAGCTTAGGGACTAGCGGGACCGAGCAGTACTTC. Its translation: CASSLGTSGTEQYF.

The chain recombines TRBV7-9 with TRBJ1-1; D is possibly TRBD1 (5 bases). In germline, CDR1 is SEHNR, CDR2 FQNEAQ (reference sequence). Trimming pared 5 bases from V and 1 base from J, leaving 17 bases between. The CDR3 totals 16 residues. The CDR3 loop is CASSPPQTVQNTEAFF. The CDR3 nucleotides read TGTGCCAGCAGCCCACCCCAGACAGTTCAGAACACTGAAGCTTTCTTT.

This clonotype was observed at least ten times. V is TRBV5-6 and J is TRBJ1-2, with D unclear. CDR1 SGHDT and CDR2 YYEEEE come from the germline V gene. The CDR3 runs 12 residues. V dropped 4 bases and J dropped 5 bases, with 9 bases sitting between them. CDR3 bases: TGTGCCAGCAGCCTTGAGACTTATGGCTACACCTTC. This translates into CASSLETYGYTF.

This clonotype has at least ten counts. The chain carries TRBV20-1 and TRBJ1-5; unclear D gene. Between the trimmed V and J ends, which lost 4 bases and 6 bases, there was a span of 10 bases. In germline, CDR1 is DFQATT, CDR2 SNEGSKA (reference sequence). The CDR3 contains 12 residues. The chain's CDR3 is CSANVAAQPQHF. The CDR3 DNA reads as TGCAGTGCTAATGTGGCCGCTCAGCCCCAGCATTTT.

This clonotype was observed at least ten times. The chain is built from TRBV18 and TRBJ2-7; 12 bases line up with TRBD2. The CDR3 has 16 residues. CDR1 and CDR2 from the germline V gene are KGHSH and LQKENI. J gave up 3 bases and V 3 bases, and 6 bases lay outside the gene matches. CDR3 DNA: TGTGCCAGCTCACCTGGACTAGCGGGAATGGGCTACGAGCAGTACTTC. This translates into CASSPGLAGMGYEQYF.

The rearrangement joins TRBV11-2 to TRBJ2-5; D unresolved. The V gene lost 0 bases and the J gene lost 5 bases, with 4 bases spanning the gap. This CDR3 contains 12 residues. Looked up from germline, CDR1 is SGHAT and CDR2 is FQNNGV. CDR3 DNA: TGTGCCAGCAGCTTAGAATCGGAGACCCAGTACTTC. Encoded protein: CASSLESETQYF. Combining the CDR3 with reference TRBV11-2 and TRBJ2-5 gives the whole variable domain EAGVAQSPRYKIIEKRQSVAFWCNPISGHATLYWYQQILGQGPKLLIQFQNNGVVDDSQLPKDRFSAERLKGVDSTLKIQPAKLEDSAVYLCASSLESETQYFGPGTRLLVL.

This clonotype was seen more than once but under ten times. The V call is TRBV15, the J call TRBJ2-1; 7 bases align to TRBD1. CDR1 LNHNV and CDR2 YYDKDF come from the germline V gene (reference sequence). V dropped 5 bases and J dropped 7; count of bases not matched to a gene: 8. The CDR3 length is 14 residues. The CDR3 region is CATSVSRGSNEQFF. CDR3 bases: TGTGCCACCAGCGTTTCCAGGGGGTCTAATGAGCAGTTCTTC.